The 20 T cell receptor beta chains presented below share a single source sample, sequenced in a study of cytomegalovirus exposure and HLA in healthy donors. PCR employed 60 Vbeta and 13 Jbeta primers. Sequenced by immunoSEQ multiplex PCR; TCRdb stores in-frame clones only, minus some. Seen here are 150,000 to 200,000 clones, around 86% observed once, and the top ten hold 2% to 2.5%. Sequencing used PBMCs. Receptor source: a male donor in good health and CMV-seronegative.

This clone was counted only a few times. The CDR3 loop is CASSFTTGETQYF. Here the CDR3 DNA reads TGTGCCAGCAGCTTTACCACGGGAGAGACCCAGTACTTC. The rearrangement links TRBV7-7 to TRBJ2-5; D is unclear. The CDR3 is made up of 13 amino acids. The V gene lost 3 bases and the J gene lost 4 bases, with 9 bases spanning the gap. CDR1 and CDR2 from the germline V gene are SSHAT and FNYEAQ (reference sequence). The full variable domain, its missing parts supplied by reference TRBV7-7 and TRBJ2-5, is GAGVSQSPRYKVTKRGQDVTLRCDPISSHATLYWYQQALGQGPEFLTYFNYEAQPDKSGLPSDRFSAERPEGSISTLTIQRTEQRDSAMYRCASSFTTGETQYFGPGTRLLVL.

The chain links TRBV27 to TRBJ1-4, with 7 positions matching TRBD1. J lost 7 bases, V lost 4 bases, and 6 bases had no gene match. Germline values: CDR1 MNHEY, CDR2 SMNVEV (reference sequence). The CDR3 extends over 14 amino acids. For the CDR3, the DNA is TGTGCCAGCAGTTCCAGGGGGACCGGTGAAAAACTGTTTTTT. It translates to CASSSRGTGEKLFF.

The CDR3 sequence is CASNWMGGLFETQYF. The CDR3 coding sequence is TGTGCCAGCAATTGGATGGGGGGGTTATTTGAGACCCAGTACTTC. V and J are TRBV13 and TRBJ2-5, with TRBD2 matching 7 bases. Unmatched junction bases numbered 13, after V lost 7 bases and J lost 5 bases. The CDR3 has 15 amino acids. Germline V gene data show CDR1 as PRHDT and CDR2 as FYEKMQ (reference sequence).

DNA of the CDR3: TGTGCCAGCTCACCACGTTATATGGGACAGATGAACACCGGGGAGCTGTTTTTT. This sequence encodes CASSPRYMGQMNTGELFF. This chain connects TRBV18 to TRBJ2-2; 7 nucleotides align to TRBD1. From germline, CDR1 is KGHSH and CDR2 LQKENI. The V and J ends lost 1 base and 1 base, in that order; junction bases with no gene match: 9. The CDR3 spans 18 residues.

The V gene is TRBV7-9, the J gene TRBJ2-7; no firm D call. Trimming took off 7 bases at V and 4 bases at J, with 14 bases between the two ends. CDR3 length: 13 amino acids. Germline CDR1 SEHNR, CDR2 FQNEAQ (reference sequence). CDR3 DNA sequence: TGTGCCAGCAAACGAGACTCCAAATACGAGCAGTACGTC. Translating gives CASKRDSKYEQYV.

V gene TRBV25-1 combines with J gene TRBJ1-1; TRBD1 agrees at 11 bases. This CDR3 has 15 amino acids. J lost 3 bases, V lost 2 bases, and 2 bases had no gene match. The germline V gene has CDR1 MGHDK and CDR2 SYGVNS. The CDR3 here is CASSEGQGAYTEAFF. The CDR3 DNA sequence: TGTGCCAGCAGTGAAGGACAGGGGGCATACACTGAAGCTTTCTTT.

The V call is TRBV5-5, the J call TRBJ2-5, with 15 bases identical to TRBD2. V lost 4 bases and J lost 4; bases outside the gene matches: 8. The CDR3 length is 17 residues. Germline loops: CDR1 SGHKS, CDR2 YYEKEE (reference sequence). DNA for the CDR3: TGTGCCAGCAGCCATGGGACTAGCGGGGGGCCAGGAGAGACCCAGTACTTC. Protein: CASSHGTSGGPGETQYF.

The CDR3 region has the DNA TGTGCCAGTAGTATAGAGGAGTTCGGCTATGGCTACACCTTC. Protein product: CASSIEEFGYGYTF. The chain recombines TRBV19 with TRBJ1-2, with D unclear. Trimming took off 0 bases at V and 4 bases at J, with 9 bases between the two ends. CDR1 and CDR2 from the germline V gene are LNHDA and SQIVND (reference sequence). The CDR3 is 14 residues long.

The V and J genes are TRBV2 and TRBJ2-6, with a possible D match to TRBD1 (5 bases). This CDR3 spans 16 amino acids. V lost 7 bases to trimming and J lost 0 bases, with 13 bases between them. Germline CDR1 is SNHLY and CDR2 is FYNNEI. The CDR3 bases are TGTGCCAGCACCGTTACAGGAGCCTCTGGGGCCAACGTCCTGACTTTC. Amino acids: CASTVTGASGANVLTF.

The chain is built from TRBV9 and TRBJ1-1, with D possibly TRBD1 on 6 matching bases. Germline V gene data show CDR1 as SGDLS and CDR2 as YYNGEE. The CDR3 contains 16 residues. V shed 0 bases and J shed 5 bases, with 17 bases lying between them. The CDR3 nucleotides are TGTGCCAGCAGCGTAGTAAGGGCTGGGGGCGGAACTGAAGCTTTCTTT. Translation: CASSVVRAGGGTEAFF.

The V and J genes are TRBV5-4 and TRBJ2-7; maybe TRBD1 (6 bases). CDR3 length: 14 amino acids. Trimming removed 3 bases at V and 1 base at J, with 11 bases between. CDR1 is SGHNT and CDR2 is YYREEE in the germline V gene (reference sequence). The CDR3 sequence is CASSSNRESYEQYF. The DNA for the CDR3 is TGTGCCAGCAGCTCCAACAGGGAATCCTACGAGCAGTACTTC. Using reference TRBV5-4 and TRBJ2-7 for the parts outside the CDR3, the full variable domain is ETGVTQSPTHLIKTRGQQVTLRCSSQSGHNTVSWYQQALGQGPQFIFQYYREEENGRGNFPPRFSGLQFPNYSSELNVNALELDDSALYLCASSSNRESYEQYFGPGTRLTVT.

The rearrangement links TRBV9 to TRBJ2-2, with 8 bases identical to TRBD2. V lost 0 bases, J lost 4 bases, and 5 bases stayed unmatched. This CDR3 comprises 16 residues. Germline V gene lookup returns CDR1 SGDLS and CDR2 YYNGEE. CDR3 loop: CASSVAGGAGTGELFF. The CDR3 DNA follows: TGTGCCAGCAGCGTAGCCGGGGGGGCGGGCACCGGGGAGCTGTTTTTT.

V usage is TRBV5-1 and J usage is TRBJ2-7; TRBD2 aligns across 8 bases. The CDR3 runs to 15 residues. The germline V gene encodes CDR1 SGHRS and CDR2 YFSETQ. V lost 4 bases to trimming and J lost 5 bases; unmatched junction nucleotides: 11. This CDR3 is CASSGVSGGGDEQYF. The CDR3 DNA is TGCGCCAGCAGCGGAGTAAGCGGGGGAGGGGACGAGCAGTACTTC.

The genes are TRBV19 and TRBJ2-5; the match to TRBD1 covers 7 bases. The DNA end lines up better with TRBJ2-7; the J call may be wrong. This CDR3 region has 14 residues. From germline, CDR1 is LNHDA and CDR2 SQIVND (reference sequence). CDR3 sequence reads: CASSYGTDHYEQYF. The CDR3 bases are TGTGCCAGTAGTTATGGGACAGACCACTACGAGCAGTACTTC.

Comments on this clone: This CDR3 is also generated by other DNA sequences in the sample. The rearrangement joins TRBV7-2 to TRBJ1-4; 9 nucleotides line up with TRBD1. V shed 6 bases, J shed 8 bases, and the junction held 7 bases outside the gene matches. The CDR3 covers 14 residues. Germline V gene data show CDR1 as SGHTA and CDR2 as FQGNSA. DNA of the CDR3: TGTGCCAGCAGTCCCGGGACAGGGCGGGAAAAACTGTTTTTT. Protein sequence: CASSPGTGREKLFF.

The chain links TRBV11-3 to TRBJ2-1, with 13 bases lining up with TRBD2. The CDR3 spans 20 residues. Trimming cost V 2 bases and J 3 bases; bases outside gene matches: 13. The germline V gene has CDR1 SGHNT and CDR2 YENEEA. CDR3 nucleotides: TGTGCCAGCAGCTTAAGTCTAGGGACTAGCGGGACCCGTGACTACAATGAGCAGTTCTTC. It encodes CASSLSLGTSGTRDYNEQFF.

The gene calls are TRBV9 and TRBJ1-1; the D gene is possibly TRBD1 (6 bases). The germline V and J ends were trimmed by 0 bases and 7 bases, with 19 bases remaining between them. In germline, CDR1 is SGDLS, CDR2 YYNGEE. There are 16 residues in the CDR3. CDR3 nucleotides: TGTGCCAGCAGCGTAGTAGGCAAAGGGGGTTTCGGTGAAGCTTTCTTT. As protein: CASSVVGKGGFGEAFF.

As to this clone: Germline and junction disagree at one end, which may indicate a read error. The chain combines TRBV16 with TRBJ2-4, with D tentatively TRBD2 (5 bases). CDR1 is KGHSY, CDR2 FQNENV, per germline. There are 13 residues in the CDR3. The CDR3 nucleotides read TGTGCCAGCAGCCACCCCCCGGACTCCCCCATGCACTTC. This codes for CASSHPPDSPMHF.

J is TRBJ2-6 and V is TRBV5-1, with unresolved D. Germline assignment: CDR1 SGHRS and CDR2 YFSETQ. Trimming cost V 3 bases and J 0 bases, with 4 bases left between them. The CDR3 sequence is 14 residues long. The CDR3 spells CASSWSSGANVLTF. The CDR3, as DNA: TGCGCCAGCAGCTGGAGCTCTGGGGCCAACGTCCTGACTTTC.

The chain employs TRBV30 and TRBJ1-1; maybe TRBD1 (5 bases). CDR3 size: 15 residues. V gave up 0 bases and J gave up 0 bases, with 11 bases separating them. Per germline, CDR1 GTSNPN and CDR2 SVGIG (reference sequence). The CDR3 sequence: CAWSVLAGLNTEAFF. CDR3 DNA: TGTGCCTGGAGTGTGCTGGCAGGGCTGAACACTGAAGCTTTCTTT.